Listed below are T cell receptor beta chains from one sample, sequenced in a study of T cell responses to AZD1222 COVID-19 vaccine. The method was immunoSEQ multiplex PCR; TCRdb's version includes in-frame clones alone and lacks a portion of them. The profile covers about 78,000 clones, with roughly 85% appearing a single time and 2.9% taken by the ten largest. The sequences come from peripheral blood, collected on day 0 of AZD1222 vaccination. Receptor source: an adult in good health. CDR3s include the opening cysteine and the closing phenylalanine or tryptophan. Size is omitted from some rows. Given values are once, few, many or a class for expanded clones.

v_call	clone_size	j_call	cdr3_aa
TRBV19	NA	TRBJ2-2	CASSIIGGGTGELFF
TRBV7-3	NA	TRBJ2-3	CASSLTADRVSDTQYF
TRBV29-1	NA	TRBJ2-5	CSVVGAEETQYF
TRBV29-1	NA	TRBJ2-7	CSVVDPGEQYF
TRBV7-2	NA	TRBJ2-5	CASSLTGGQETQYF
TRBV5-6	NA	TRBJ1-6	CASSFGNRGDSPLHF
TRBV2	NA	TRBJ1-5	CASSEEGRQNQPQHF
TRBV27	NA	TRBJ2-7	CASRRGWDSYEQYF
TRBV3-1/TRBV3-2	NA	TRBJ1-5	CASSQDSGGYQPQHF
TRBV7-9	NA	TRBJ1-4	CASSLVGGEEKLFF
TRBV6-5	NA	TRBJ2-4	CASRAGRAKNIQYF
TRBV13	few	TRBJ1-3	CASSLAGGTGNTIYF
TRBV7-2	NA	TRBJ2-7	CASSNGRTYEQYF
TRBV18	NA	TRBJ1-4	CASSPFEGGDSLFF
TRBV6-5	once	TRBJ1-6	CASSYSGGTVNSPLHF
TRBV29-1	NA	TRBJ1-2	CSVDKDDLKGYGYTF
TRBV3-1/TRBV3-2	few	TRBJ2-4	CASSQDTASGRALAKNIQYF
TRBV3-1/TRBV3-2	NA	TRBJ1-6	CASSQLRVLSSYNSPLHF
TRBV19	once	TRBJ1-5	CASSMTGHNQPQHF
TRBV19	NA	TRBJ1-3	CASSRTERNTIYF
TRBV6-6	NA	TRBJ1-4	CASSYGTGFNEKLFF
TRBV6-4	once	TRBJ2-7	CARQPQGSDEQYF
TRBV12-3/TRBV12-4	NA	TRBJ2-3	CASSSSGADTQYF
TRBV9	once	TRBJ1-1	CASSPGQGQGNTEAFF
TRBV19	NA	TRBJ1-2	CASGTRIANYGYTF
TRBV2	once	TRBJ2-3	CASGTRLEDTQYF
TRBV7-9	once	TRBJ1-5	CASSSPGTSGNQPQHF
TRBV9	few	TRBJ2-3	CASSSGRRSTDTQYF
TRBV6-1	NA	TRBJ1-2	CASSEAGTGYGYTF
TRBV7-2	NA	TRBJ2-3	CASSRTEITDTQYF
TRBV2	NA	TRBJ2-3	CASSALEGTDTQYF
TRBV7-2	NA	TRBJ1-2	CASREDIIGGGYTF
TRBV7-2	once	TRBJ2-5	CASSLKGEQETQYF
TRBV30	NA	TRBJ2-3	CAWSVRSTDTQYF
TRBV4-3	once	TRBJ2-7	CASSQVNGVSYEQYF
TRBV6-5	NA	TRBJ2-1	CASSYRGLAGGYEQFF
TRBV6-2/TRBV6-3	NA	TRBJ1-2	CASSSTDRPYGYTF
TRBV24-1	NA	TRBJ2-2	CATSAGTGNTGELFF
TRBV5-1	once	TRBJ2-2	CASSLAGSDTGELFF
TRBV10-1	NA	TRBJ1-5	CATRIETGESNQPQHF
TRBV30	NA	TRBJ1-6	CASGRRSYNSPLHF
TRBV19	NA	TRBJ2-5	CASSTLPGDSQETQYF
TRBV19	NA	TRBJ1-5	CASMVAGFNNQPQHF
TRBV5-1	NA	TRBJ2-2	CASSLVPTGELFF
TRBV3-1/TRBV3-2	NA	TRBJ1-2	CASSLRRGLNYGYTF
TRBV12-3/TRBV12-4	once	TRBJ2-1	CASSGTSGQFF
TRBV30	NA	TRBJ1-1	CAWSVQGAGTEAFF
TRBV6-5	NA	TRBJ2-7	CASDPMESYEQYF
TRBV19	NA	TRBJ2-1	CASSIANEQFF
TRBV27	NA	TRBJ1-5	CASSLTIPGTGINQPQHF
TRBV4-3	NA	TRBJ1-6	CASSQDQGINSPLHF
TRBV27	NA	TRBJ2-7	CASRPGTGTHEQYF
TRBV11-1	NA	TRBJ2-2	CASSRDTRPGELFF
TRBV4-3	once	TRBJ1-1	CASSPETGNTEAFF